This TCR beta chain is from a study of response to subunit inactivated influenza vaccine. TCRdb redid the calling of the RT-PCR reads with MiXCR, one entry per CDR3 protein. Altogether hundreds of thousands of distinct CDR3 sequences are present, 14% being singletons, with the ten largest covering roughly 7.2%. In its sample, this clonotype was seen many times. This CDR3 spans 17 amino acids. V was shortened by 0 bases and J by 4 bases, with 13 bases between the two germline ends. CDR1 and CDR2 from the germline V gene are LGHNA and YSLEER. The chain carries TRBV4-3 and TRBJ2-6; D is perhaps TRBD1 (6 bases). This TCR came from a man in his forties or fifties who received an inactivated influenza vaccine. The input for sequencing was PBMCs from blood, taken 14 to 15 days before vaccination. The DNA for the CDR3 is TGCGCCAGCAGCCAAGATTTGAGGGGGTCCGGGGCCAACGTCCTGACTTTC. The encoded protein is CASSQDLRGSGANVLTF.